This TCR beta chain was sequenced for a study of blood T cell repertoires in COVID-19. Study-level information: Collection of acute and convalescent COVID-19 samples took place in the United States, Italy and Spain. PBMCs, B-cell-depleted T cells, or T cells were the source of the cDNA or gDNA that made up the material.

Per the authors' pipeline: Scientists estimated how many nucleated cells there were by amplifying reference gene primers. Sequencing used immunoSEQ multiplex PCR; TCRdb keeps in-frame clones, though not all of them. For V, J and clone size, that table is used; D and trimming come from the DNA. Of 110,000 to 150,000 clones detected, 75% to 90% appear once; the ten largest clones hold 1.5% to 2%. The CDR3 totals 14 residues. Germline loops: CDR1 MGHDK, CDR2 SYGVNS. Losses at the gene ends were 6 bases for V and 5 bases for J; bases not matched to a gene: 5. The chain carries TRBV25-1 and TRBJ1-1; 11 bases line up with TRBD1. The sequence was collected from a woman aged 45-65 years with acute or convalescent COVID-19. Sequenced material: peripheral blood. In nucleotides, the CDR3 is TGTGCCAGCAGCCGGGACAGGGGGTTTACTGAAGCTTTCTTT. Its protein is CASSRDRGFTEAFF.